The T cell receptor (beta chain) under discussion was sequenced for a study of neurological immune-mediated disorders. Broader study findings: HTLV-1-associated myelopathy had the most TCR clonal expansion, while multiple sclerosis had the least, a level that fell below healthy controls.

The cDNA was synthesized by 5'RACE incorporating 10-nucleotide random UMIs. MiXCR was run by TCRdb on the 5' RACE reads, yielding one entry per CDR3 protein. In the table there are 40,000 to 60,000 distinct CDR3 sequences, roughly 14% of which are singletons. Germline CDR1 and CDR2: MNHEY and SVGAGI. Trimming removed 1 base from V and 5 bases from J, with 9 bases in between. The CDR3 is 14 amino acids. This clonotype was detected ten times or more. Its antigen is still unknown. Documented time point: longitudinal time-point 2. Sequenced material: PBMCs. The chain links TRBV6-5 to TRBJ2-1; maybe TRBD1 (6 bases). This sequence was found in a male donor with HTLV-1-associated myelopathy (HAM/TSP). CDR3: CASSYLGADNEQFF. In DNA form, the CDR3 reads TGTGCCAGCAGTTACTTGGGGGCTGACAATGAGCAGTTCTTC.